This T cell receptor beta chain was sequenced for a study of blood T cell repertoires in COVID-19. CDR1 MRHNA and CDR2 SNTAGT come from the germline V gene. The CDR3 has 13 amino acids. The V gene lost 5 bases and the J gene lost 0 bases, with 6 bases spanning the gap. Authors' analysis steps: Researchers report that nucleated cell counts were estimated from reference gene primer amplification. TCRdb's table, derived via immunoSEQ multiplex PCR, lists solely in-frame clones and lacks some. The D gene and trimming were derived from the DNA, and the V and J assignments and clone size from that table. The table has 200,000 to 250,000 clones, around four fifths seen once; the top ten hold under 2%.

This chain joins TRBV6-4 and TRBJ2-3, with D uncertain. The TCR comes from a woman of 80 years or more with acute or convalescent COVID-19. Source material: peripheral blood. The CDR3 is CASSWQSTDTQYF. The CDR3 DNA reads as TGTGCCAGCAGTTGGCAGAGCACAGATACGCAGTATTTT.